This T cell receptor (delta chain) is drawn from a study of gamma-delta chains in newborns, infants, children. Across the whole study: Microbial exposure reportedly drives polyclonal innate γδ T cell expansion after birth.

The CDR3 is made up of 21 amino acids. Germline loops: CDR1 NSMFDY, CDR2 ISSIKDK. V dropped 4 bases and J dropped 1; count of bases not matched to a gene: 22. TCRdb redid the clone calls on the reads with CATT. The sample lists about 5,700 delta-chain clones, 0.35% to 0.5% occurring once. This clone was observed a few times. A far larger clone is one nucleotide away, so this likely arose from a read error. This sequence originates from a child who was a newborn, infant or young child, either healthy, febrile or measles-vaccinated (not recorded which). Source material: blood. This chain connects TRAV29/DV5 to TRDJ2, with 10 bases aligning to TRDD3. CDR3: CAAGRSPYWGIALLLTAQLFF. CDR3 nucleotide sequence: TGTGCAGCAGGCCGATCCCCGTACTGGGGGATCGCTTTGCTTTTGACAGCACAACTCTTCTTT.